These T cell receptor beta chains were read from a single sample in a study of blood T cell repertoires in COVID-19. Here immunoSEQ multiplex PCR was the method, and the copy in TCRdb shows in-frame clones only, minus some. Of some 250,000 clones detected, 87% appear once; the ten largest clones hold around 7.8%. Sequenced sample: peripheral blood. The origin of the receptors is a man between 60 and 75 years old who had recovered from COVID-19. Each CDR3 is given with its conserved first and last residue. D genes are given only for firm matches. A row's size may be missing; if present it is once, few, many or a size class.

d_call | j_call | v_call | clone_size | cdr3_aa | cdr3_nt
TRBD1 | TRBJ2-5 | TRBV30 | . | CAWIRTGAETQYF | TGTGCCTGGATACGGACAGGGGCGGAGACCCAGTACTTC
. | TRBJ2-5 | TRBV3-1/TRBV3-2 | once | CASSQAGVGETQYF | TGTGCCAGCAGCCAAGCAGGGGTGGGAGAGACCCAGTACTTC
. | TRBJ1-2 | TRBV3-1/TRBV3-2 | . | CARDSPDKGDGYTF | TGTGCCAGAGACTCCCCGGACAAGGGGGATGGCTACACCTTC
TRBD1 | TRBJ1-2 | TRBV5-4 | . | CASSWDRGGYTF | TGTGCCAGCAGTTGGGACAGAGGTGGCTACACCTTC
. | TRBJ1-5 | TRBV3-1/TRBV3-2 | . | CASSQESGKNQPQHF | TGTGCCAGCAGCCAAGAATCAGGGAAGAATCAGCCCCAGCATTTT
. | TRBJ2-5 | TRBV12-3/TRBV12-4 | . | CASSLRSAETQYF | TGTGCCAGCAGTTTACGGTCCGCGGAGACCCAGTACTTC
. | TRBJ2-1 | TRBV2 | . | CASQGLRGNNEQFF | TGTGCCAGTCAGGGGCTAAGAGGGAACAATGAGCAGTTCTTC
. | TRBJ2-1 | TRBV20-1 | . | CSASWKEGWNEQFF | TGCAGTGCTAGTTGGAAGGAGGGGTGGAATGAGCAGTTCTTC
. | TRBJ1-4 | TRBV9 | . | CASSVRSTRETNEKLFF | TGTGCCAGCAGCGTAAGGAGCACGAGGGAAACTAATGAAAAACTGTTTTTT
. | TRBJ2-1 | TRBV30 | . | CAFSSYNEQFF | TGTGCCTTTAGCTCCTACAATGAGCAGTTCTTC
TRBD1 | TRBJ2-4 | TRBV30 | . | CAWSVERLWGMTGDEAKNIQYF | TGTGCCTGGAGTGTAGAACGGTTGTGGGGGATGACAGGGGATGAGGCCAAAAACATTCAGTACTTC
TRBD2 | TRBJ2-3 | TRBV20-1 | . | CSASSAGGPVDTQYF | TGCAGTGCTAGTAGCGCGGGGGGGCCTGTAGATACGCAGTATTTT
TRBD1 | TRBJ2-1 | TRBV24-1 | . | CATSGKDRPPYNEQFF | TGTGCCACCAGTGGCAAGGACAGGCCCCCCTACAATGAGCAGTTCTTC
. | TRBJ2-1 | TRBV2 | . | CASSYSYNEQFF | TGTGCCAGCAGCTATTCCTACAATGAGCAGTTCTTC
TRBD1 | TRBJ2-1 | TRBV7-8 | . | CASSLRDSRNNEQFF | TGTGCCAGCAGCTTAAGGGACAGCCGGAACAATGAGCAGTTCTTC
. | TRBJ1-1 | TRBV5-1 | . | CASSLGLRGLNTEAFF | TGCGCCAGCAGCTTGGGTTTAAGAGGATTGAACACTGAAGCTTTCTTT
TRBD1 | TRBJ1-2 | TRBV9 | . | CASSVEVWGQEGYTF | TGTGCCAGCAGCGTAGAGGTTTGGGGACAGGAGGGCTACACCTTC
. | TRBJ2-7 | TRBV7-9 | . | CASSPRDTYEQYF | TGTGCCAGCAGCCCCCGGGACACCTACGAGCAGTACTTC
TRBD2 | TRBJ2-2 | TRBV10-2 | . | CASSGGLAGSGELFF | TGCGCCAGCAGTGGAGGACTAGCGGGGTCCGGGGAGCTGTTTTTT